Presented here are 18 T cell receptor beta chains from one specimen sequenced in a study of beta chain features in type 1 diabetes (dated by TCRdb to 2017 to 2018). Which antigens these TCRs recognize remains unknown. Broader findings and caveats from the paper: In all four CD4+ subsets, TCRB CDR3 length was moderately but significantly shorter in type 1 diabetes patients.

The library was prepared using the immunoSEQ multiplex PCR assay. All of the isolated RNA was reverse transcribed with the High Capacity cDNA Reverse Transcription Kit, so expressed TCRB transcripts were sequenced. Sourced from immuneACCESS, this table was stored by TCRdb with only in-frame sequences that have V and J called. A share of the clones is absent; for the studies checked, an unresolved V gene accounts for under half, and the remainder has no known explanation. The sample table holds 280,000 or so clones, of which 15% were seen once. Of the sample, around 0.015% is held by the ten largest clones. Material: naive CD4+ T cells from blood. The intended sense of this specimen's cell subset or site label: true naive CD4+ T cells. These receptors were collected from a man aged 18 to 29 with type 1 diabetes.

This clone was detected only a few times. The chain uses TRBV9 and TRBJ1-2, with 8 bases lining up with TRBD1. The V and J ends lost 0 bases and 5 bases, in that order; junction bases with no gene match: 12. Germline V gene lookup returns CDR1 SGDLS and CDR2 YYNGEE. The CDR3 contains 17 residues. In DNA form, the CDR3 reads TGTGCCAGCAGCGTAGCTGCGAATGTGGGACAGGATTATGGCTACACCTTC. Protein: CASSVAANVGQDYGYTF.

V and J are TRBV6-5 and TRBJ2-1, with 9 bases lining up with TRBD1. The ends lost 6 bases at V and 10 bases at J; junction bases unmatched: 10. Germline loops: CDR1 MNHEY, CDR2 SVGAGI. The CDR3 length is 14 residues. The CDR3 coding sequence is TGTGCCAGCAGAACCGGGACAGGGAGGTGGGAGCAGTTCTTC. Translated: CASRTGTGRWEQFF.

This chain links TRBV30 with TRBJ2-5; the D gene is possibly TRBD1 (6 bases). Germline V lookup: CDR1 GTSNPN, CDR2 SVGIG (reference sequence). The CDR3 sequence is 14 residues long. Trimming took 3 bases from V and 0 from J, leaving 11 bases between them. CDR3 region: CAWRGQGNQETQYF. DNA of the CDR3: TGTGCCTGGAGAGGTCAGGGGAACCAAGAGACCCAGTACTTC.

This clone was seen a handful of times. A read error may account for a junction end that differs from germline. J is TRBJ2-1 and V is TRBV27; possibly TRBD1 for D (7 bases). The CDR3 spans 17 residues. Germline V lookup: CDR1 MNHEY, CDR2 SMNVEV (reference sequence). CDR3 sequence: CASSISQGGVTYNEQFF. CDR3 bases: TGTGCCAGCAGTATATCGCAGGGGGGTGTTACCTACAATGAGCAGTTCTTC.

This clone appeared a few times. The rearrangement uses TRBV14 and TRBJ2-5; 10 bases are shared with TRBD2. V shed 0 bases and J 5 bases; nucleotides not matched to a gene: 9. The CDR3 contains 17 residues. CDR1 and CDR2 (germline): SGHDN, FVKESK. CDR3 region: CASSQDAAGGPRETQYF. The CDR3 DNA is TGTGCCAGCAGCCAAGATGCAGCGGGGGGGCCGCGGGAGACCCAGTACTTC.

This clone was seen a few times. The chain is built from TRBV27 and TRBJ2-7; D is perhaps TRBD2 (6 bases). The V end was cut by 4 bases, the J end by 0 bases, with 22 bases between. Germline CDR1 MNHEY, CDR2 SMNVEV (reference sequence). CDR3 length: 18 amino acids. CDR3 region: CASSSQSGGQGSSYEQYF. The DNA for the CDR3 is TGTGCCAGCAGTTCACAGAGCGGAGGGCAGGGATCCTCCTACGAGCAGTACTTC.

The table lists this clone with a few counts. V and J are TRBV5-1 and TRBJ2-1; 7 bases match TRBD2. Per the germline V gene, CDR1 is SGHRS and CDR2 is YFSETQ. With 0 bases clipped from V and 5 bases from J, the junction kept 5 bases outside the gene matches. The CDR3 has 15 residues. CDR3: CASSLASGQHNEQFF. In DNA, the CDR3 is TGCGCCAGCAGCTTGGCTAGCGGACAACACAATGAGCAGTTCTTC.

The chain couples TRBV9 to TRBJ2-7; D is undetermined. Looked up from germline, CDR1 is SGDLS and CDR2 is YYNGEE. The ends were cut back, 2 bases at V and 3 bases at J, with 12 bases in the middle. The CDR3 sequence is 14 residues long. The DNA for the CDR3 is TGTGCCAGCAGCGTGGAGACCCTTAGCTACGAGCAGTACTTC. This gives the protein CASSVETLSYEQYF.

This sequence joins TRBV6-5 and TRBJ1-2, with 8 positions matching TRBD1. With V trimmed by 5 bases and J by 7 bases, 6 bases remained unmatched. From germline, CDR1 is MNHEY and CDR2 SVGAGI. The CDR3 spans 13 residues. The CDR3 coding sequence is TGTGCCAGCAGTACCGACAGGGGTTTTGGCTACACCTTC. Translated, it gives CASSTDRGFGYTF.

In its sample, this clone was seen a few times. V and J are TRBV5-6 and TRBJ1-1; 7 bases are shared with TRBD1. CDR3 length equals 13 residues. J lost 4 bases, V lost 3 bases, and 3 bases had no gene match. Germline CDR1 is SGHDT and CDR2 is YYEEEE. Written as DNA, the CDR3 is TGTGCCAGCAGCTGGGGACAGCTCACTGAAGCTTTCTTT. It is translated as CASSWGQLTEAFF.

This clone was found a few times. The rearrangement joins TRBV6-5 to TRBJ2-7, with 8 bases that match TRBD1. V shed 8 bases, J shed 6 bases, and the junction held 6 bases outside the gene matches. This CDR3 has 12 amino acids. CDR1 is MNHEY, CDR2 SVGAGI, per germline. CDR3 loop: CASGQGGFEQYF. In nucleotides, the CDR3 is TGTGCCAGCGGACAGGGAGGCTTCGAGCAGTACTTC.

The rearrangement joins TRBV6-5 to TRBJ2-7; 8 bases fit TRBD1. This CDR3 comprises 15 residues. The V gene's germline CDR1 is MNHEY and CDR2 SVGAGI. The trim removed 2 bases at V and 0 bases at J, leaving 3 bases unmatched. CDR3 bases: TGTGCCAGCAGTTACAGACAGGGGTCCTCCTACGAGCAGTACTTC. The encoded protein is CASSYRQGSSYEQYF.

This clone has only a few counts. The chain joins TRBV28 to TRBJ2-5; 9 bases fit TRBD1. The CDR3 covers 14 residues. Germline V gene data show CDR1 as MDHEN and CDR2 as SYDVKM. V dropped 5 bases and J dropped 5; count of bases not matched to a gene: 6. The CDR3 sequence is CASSPGQGWETQYF. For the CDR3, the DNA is TGTGCCAGCAGTCCGGGACAGGGTTGGGAGACCCAGTACTTC.

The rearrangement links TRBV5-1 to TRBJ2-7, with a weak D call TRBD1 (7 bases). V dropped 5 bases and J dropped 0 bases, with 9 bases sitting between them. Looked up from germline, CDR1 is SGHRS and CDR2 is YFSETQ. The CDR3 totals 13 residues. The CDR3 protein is CASREGASYEQYF. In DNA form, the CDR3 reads TGCGCCAGCAGGGAGGGGGCCTCCTACGAGCAGTACTTC. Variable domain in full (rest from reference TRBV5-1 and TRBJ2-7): KAGVTQTPRYLIKTRGQQVTLSCSPISGHRSVSWYQQTPGQGLQFLFEYFSETQRNKGNFPGRFSGRQFSNSRSEMNVSTLELGDSALYLCASREGASYEQYFGPGTRLTVT.

CDR3 loop: CASRGDRLNTEAFF. In DNA, the CDR3 is TGTGCCAGCAGGGGGGACAGACTGAACACTGAAGCTTTCTTT. The chain has TRBV4-2 and TRBJ1-1; TRBD1 agrees at 7 bases. Per the germline V gene, CDR1 is LGHNA and CDR2 is YNFKEQ. The CDR3 is 14 residues long. J was trimmed by 0 bases and V by 6 bases; bases with no gene match: 4.

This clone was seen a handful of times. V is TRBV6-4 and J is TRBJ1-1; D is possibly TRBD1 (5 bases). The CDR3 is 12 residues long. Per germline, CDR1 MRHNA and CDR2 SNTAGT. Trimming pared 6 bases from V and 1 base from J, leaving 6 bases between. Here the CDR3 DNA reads TGTGCCAGCAGAGGGGAGAACACTGAAGCTTTCTTT. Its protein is CASRGENTEAFF.

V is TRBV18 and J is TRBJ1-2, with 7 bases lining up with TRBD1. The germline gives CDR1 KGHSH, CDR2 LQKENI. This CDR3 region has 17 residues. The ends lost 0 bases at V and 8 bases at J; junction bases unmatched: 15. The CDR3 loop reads CASSPPSLAGGPRGYTF. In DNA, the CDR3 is TGTGCCAGCTCACCACCGTCTTTGGCAGGGGGACCTCGCGGCTACACCTTC.

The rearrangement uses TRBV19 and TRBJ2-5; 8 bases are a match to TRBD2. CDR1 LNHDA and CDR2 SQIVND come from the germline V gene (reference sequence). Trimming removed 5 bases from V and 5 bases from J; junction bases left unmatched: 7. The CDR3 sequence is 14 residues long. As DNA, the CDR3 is TGTGCCAGTAGTTTCCAGCGGGGGTCGGAGACCCAGTACTTC. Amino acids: CASSFQRGSETQYF.